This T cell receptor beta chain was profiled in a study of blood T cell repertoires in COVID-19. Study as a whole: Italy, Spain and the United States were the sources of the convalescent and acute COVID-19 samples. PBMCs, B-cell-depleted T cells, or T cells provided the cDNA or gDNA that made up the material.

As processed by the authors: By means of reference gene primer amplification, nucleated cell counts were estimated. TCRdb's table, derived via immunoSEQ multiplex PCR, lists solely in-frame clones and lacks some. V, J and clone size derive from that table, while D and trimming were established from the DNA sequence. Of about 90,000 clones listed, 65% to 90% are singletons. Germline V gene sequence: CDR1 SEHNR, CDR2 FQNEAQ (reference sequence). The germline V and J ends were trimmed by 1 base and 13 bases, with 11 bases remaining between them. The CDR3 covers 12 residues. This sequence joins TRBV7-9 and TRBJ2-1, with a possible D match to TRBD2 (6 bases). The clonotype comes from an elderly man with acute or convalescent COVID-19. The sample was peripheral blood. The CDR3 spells CASSLETGAQFF. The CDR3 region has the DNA TGTGCCAGCAGCTTAGAGACGGGAGCCCAGTTCTTC.